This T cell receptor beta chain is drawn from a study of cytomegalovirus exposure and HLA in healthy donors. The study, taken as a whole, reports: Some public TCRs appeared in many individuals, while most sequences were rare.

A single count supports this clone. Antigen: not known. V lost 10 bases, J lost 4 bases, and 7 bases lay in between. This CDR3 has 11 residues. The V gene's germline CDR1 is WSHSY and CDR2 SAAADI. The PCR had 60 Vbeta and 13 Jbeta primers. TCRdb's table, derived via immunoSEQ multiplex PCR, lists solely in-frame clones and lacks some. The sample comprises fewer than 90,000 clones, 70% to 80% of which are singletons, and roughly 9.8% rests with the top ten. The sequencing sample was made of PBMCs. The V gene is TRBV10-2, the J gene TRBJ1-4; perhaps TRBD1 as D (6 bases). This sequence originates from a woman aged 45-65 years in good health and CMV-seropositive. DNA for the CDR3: TGCGCCACAGGGGATAATGAAAAACTGTTTTTT. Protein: CATGDNEKLFF.